Following are 21 T cell receptor beta chains from one sample sequenced in a study of T cell repertoires in aging, cancer and after chemotherapy. Peripheral blood genomic DNA, not sorted cells or RNA, was the template. Rearranged V-D-J TRB sequences were amplified with a mixed TRB-A/B primer pool. TCRdb analysed the multiplex PCR reads with MiXCR anew, one entry per CDR3 protein. The sample consists of about 3,300 distinct CDR3 sequences, 20% to 25% of them appearing once. Sequencing was carried out using blood. The receptors were gathered from a human donor with a blood cancer.

By its share, this clonotype is medium-sized. The rearrangement uses TRBV27 and TRBJ2-1; TRBD2 might be the D (5 bases). There are 13 residues in the CDR3. V lost 4 bases to trimming and J lost 6 bases, with 10 bases between them. Germline assignment: CDR1 MNHEY and CDR2 SMNVEV (reference sequence). CDR3 amino acids: CASSWTFGNEQFF. The DNA for the CDR3 is TGTGCCAGCAGTTGGACTTTCGGCAATGAGCAGTTCTTC.

This sequence joins TRBV11-2 and TRBJ1-1; 7 positions agree with TRBD1. Per germline, CDR1 SGHAT and CDR2 FQNNGV. This CDR3 contains 17 residues. V shed 5 bases, J shed 1 base, and the junction held 13 bases outside the gene matches. The CDR3 reads CASSQGQARKKNTEAFF. CDR3 sequence (DNA): TGTGCCAGCAGCCAAGGACAGGCCCGAAAGAAGAACACTGAAGCTTTCTTT.

The V gene is TRBV27, the J gene TRBJ1-6; TRBD1 is a possible D gene (5 bases). Looked up from germline, CDR1 is MNHEY and CDR2 is SMNVEV (reference sequence). This CDR3 region has 16 residues. V shed 2 bases and J shed 1 base, with 9 bases lying between them. The CDR3 nucleotides are TGTGCCAGCAGTTTACGGGGGGATTCCTATAATTCACCCCTCCACTTT. Translating gives CASSLRGDSYNSPLHF.

This clonotype was observed a handful of times. This chain's CDR3 is CSARDRRDVRNEQFF. The CDR3 coding sequence is TGCAGTGCTAGAGATAGGCGGGATGTCAGGAATGAGCAGTTCTTC. This chain connects TRBV20-1 to TRBJ2-1, with a tentative D call TRBD2 (6 bases). Germline V CDR1 and CDR2: DFQATT, SNEGSKA (reference sequence). V was shortened by 0 bases and J by 7 bases, with 16 bases between the two germline ends. CDR3 length equals 15 residues.

The sample holds a few counts of this clonotype. This chain links TRBV6-5 with TRBJ1-6, with D hard to call. The V and J ends lost 4 bases and 0 bases respectively, with 10 bases between them. The CDR3 has 16 amino acids. The germline V gene has CDR1 MNHEY and CDR2 SVGAGI. The CDR3 DNA is TGTGCCAGCAGTTCGGGCGTTAGCTCCTATAATTCACCCCTCCACTTT. It encodes CASSSGVSSYNSPLHF.

The chain combines TRBV5-1 with TRBJ2-1, with 8 positions matching TRBD1. J was trimmed by 11 bases and V by 4 bases; bases with no gene match: 20. Germline V CDR1 and CDR2: SGHRS, YFSETQ. The CDR3 spans 17 residues. The CDR3 spells CASSLQTGGINLNKQFF. DNA for the CDR3: TGCGCCAGCAGCCTTCAAACAGGGGGGATTAATTTGAATAAGCAGTTCTTC.

By share of the sample, this clonotype is medium-sized. The chain has TRBV24-1 and TRBJ2-1; possibly TRBD1 for D (7 bases). The CDR3 totals 15 residues. Germline V gives CDR1 KGHDR, CDR2 SFDVKD. V was shortened by 4 bases and J by 9 bases, with 18 bases between the two germline ends. The CDR3 is CATSDHRQGGGEQFF. Here the CDR3 DNA reads TGTGCCACCAGTGACCACCGACAGGGAGGTGGTGAGCAGTTCTTC.

Relative to its sample, this clonotype is medium-sized. V gene TRBV7-6 combines with J gene TRBJ1-6; D is perhaps TRBD1 (6 bases). Trimming cost V 5 bases and J 4 bases, with 21 bases left between them. The CDR3 consists of 18 residues. The germline CDR1 and CDR2 sequences are SGHVS and FNYEAQ. CDR3 in DNA: TGTGCCAGCAGCCCCAGGCCCCCGGACAGAACTTATAATTCACCCCTCCACTTT. Its translation is CASSPRPPDRTYNSPLHF.

This clonotype has just a few counts. The chain combines TRBV5-1 with TRBJ2-7; no definite D call. The CDR3 is 15 residues long. The germline gives CDR1 SGHRS, CDR2 YFSETQ. V lost 4 bases to trimming and J lost 2 bases, with 16 bases between them. The CDR3 region has the DNA TGCGCCAGCAGCCCCCGCGAATTGGGCCCCTACGAGCAGTACTTC. Residues: CASSPRELGPYEQYF.

This clonotype counts as medium-sized. The genes are TRBV10-3 and TRBJ2-7; D could derive from TRBD1 or TRBD2 (5 bases each). This CDR3 region has 12 residues. Trimming removed 10 bases from V and 3 bases from J, with 13 bases in between. Germline V CDR1 and CDR2: ENHRY, SYGVKD. The CDR3 DNA is TGTGCCACGAGCGAGGGGATCTACGAGCAGTACTTC. This translates into CATSEGIYEQYF.

This clonotype was observed a few times. This chain links TRBV5-1 with TRBJ2-7, with a weak D call TRBD1 (6 bases). This CDR3 spans 13 amino acids. Trimming left V 3 bases short and J 0 bases short, with 7 bases between. Germline lookup yields CDR1 SGHRS and CDR2 YFSETQ. The CDR3 region has the DNA TGCGCCAGCAGCTCGGACAGCTCCTACGAGCAGTACTTC. It yields the protein CASSSDSSYEQYF.

This sequence joins TRBV11-3 and TRBJ1-2; 11 positions agree with TRBD1. The junction had 4 bases not matched to a gene; V was cut back by 6 bases and J by 4 bases. The CDR3 loop spans 14 amino acids. Per the germline V gene, CDR1 is SGHNT and CDR2 is YENEEA. The CDR3 DNA follows: TGTGCCAGCAGTCGAGGGACAGGGGGCTATGGCTACACCTTC. Residues: CASSRGTGGYGYTF.

This clonotype ranks as medium-sized. This sequence joins TRBV19 and TRBJ1-2; no clear D. In germline, CDR1 is LNHDA, CDR2 SQIVND (reference sequence). Trimming took 3 bases from V and 5 from J, leaving 4 bases between them. This CDR3 has 11 residues. This CDR3 reads CASSIEYGYTF. For the CDR3, the DNA is TGTGCCAGTAGTATCGAGTATGGCTACACCTTC.

Relative to its sample, this clonotype is medium-sized. This chain joins TRBV6-1 and TRBJ1-1; tentative D call: TRBD1 (6 bases). This CDR3 region has 16 residues. Trimming took 2 bases from V and 1 from J, leaving 14 bases between them. CDR1 is MNHNS, CDR2 SASEGT, per germline. This CDR3 is CASSEMWGPQNTEAFF. The CDR3 DNA is TGTGCCAGCAGTGAAATGTGGGGGCCACAGAACACTGAAGCTTTCTTT.

This clonotype is classed as medium-sized (0.01 to 0.1%). This chain uses TRBV6-5 with TRBJ2-2, with D possibly being TRBD1 or TRBD2 (5 bases each). V shed 5 bases and J shed 7 bases, with 14 bases lying between them. CDR1 and CDR2 (germline): MNHEY, SVGAGI. The CDR3 runs to 14 residues. This chain's CDR3 is CASSRVRGGGELFF. The CDR3 nucleotides are TGTGCCAGCAGTCGCGTTCGGGGCGGCGGGGAGCTGTTTTTT.

This clonotype is labeled as medium-sized. The V gene is TRBV18, the J gene TRBJ2-7; TRBD1 aligns across 9 bases. CDR3 length: 14 amino acids. The V segment lost 3 bases and the J segment 4 bases; nucleotides outside the gene matches: 4. Looked up from germline, CDR1 is KGHSH and CDR2 is LQKENI. The CDR3 reads CASSPGTGNYEQYF. For the CDR3, the DNA is TGTGCCAGCTCACCTGGGACAGGGAATTACGAGCAGTACTTC.

The gene calls are TRBV5-1 and TRBJ2-6, with TRBD1 as a possible D gene (6 bases). Germline CDR1 and CDR2: SGHRS and YFSETQ. V lost 4 bases, J lost 1 base, and 12 bases lay in between. The CDR3 runs 16 residues. CDR3 in amino acids: CASSPPGDSGANVLTF. CDR3 in DNA: TGCGCCAGCAGCCCTCCAGGGGATTCTGGGGCCAACGTCCTGACTTTC. Variable domain in full (rest from reference TRBV5-1 and TRBJ2-6): KAGVTQTPRYLIKTRGQQVTLSCSPISGHRSVSWYQQTPGQGLQFLFEYFSETQRNKGNFPGRFSGRQFSNSRSEMNVSTLELGDSALYLCASSPPGDSGANVLTFGAGSRLTVL.

This clonotype rates as medium-sized. This rearrangement joins TRBV5-6 to TRBJ2-2; D might be TRBD1 (5 bases). Germline V CDR1 and CDR2: SGHDT, YYEEEE. The CDR3 sequence is 15 residues long. V lost 4 bases and J lost 2, with 12 bases in between. The CDR3 loop is CASSRFTGNTGELFF. The DNA of the CDR3 is TGTGCCAGCAGCCGTTTCACAGGAAACACCGGGGAGCTGTTTTTT.

By share, this clonotype counts as medium-sized (0.01 to 0.1%). V is TRBV19 and J is TRBJ1-5, with D possibly being TRBD1 (5 bases). The CDR3 is 14 amino acids. Trimming cost V 5 bases and J 5 bases, with 13 bases left between them. CDR1 LNHDA and CDR2 SQIVND come from the germline V gene (reference sequence). CDR3 sequence: CASSLGQGYQPQHF. CDR3 coding DNA: TGTGCCAGTAGTCTCGGCCAGGGCTATCAGCCCCAGCATTTT. Variable domain in full (rest from reference TRBV19 and TRBJ1-5): DGGITQSPKYLFRKEGQNVTLSCEQNLNHDAMYWYRQDPGQGLRLIYYSQIVNDFQKGDIAEGYSVSREKKESFPLTVTSAQKNPTAFYLCASSLGQGYQPQHFGDGTRLSIL.

CDR3 residues: CASSSAGGPQHF. CDR3 in DNA: TGTGCCAGCAGCTCAGCGGGGGGGCCCCAGCATTTT. J is TRBJ1-5 and V is TRBV7-2; perhaps TRBD1 as D (5 bases). Germline lookup yields CDR1 SGHTA and CDR2 FQGNSA. The CDR3 has 12 amino acids. The V end lost 4 bases, the J end lost 9 bases, and 10 bases lay between the germline ends. Drawing the rest from reference TRBV7-2 and TRBJ1-5, the complete variable domain is GAGVSQSPSNKVTEKGKDVELRCDPISGHTALYWYRQSLGQGLEFLIYFQGNSAPDKSGLPSDRFSAERTGGSVSTLTIQRTQQEDSAVYLCASSSAGGPQHFGDGTRLSIL.

As regards this clonotype: Being one base from a much bigger clone, this may be a read error. The chain uses TRBV24-1 and TRBJ2-7; D unclear. The CDR3 is made up of 14 amino acids. Germline V gives CDR1 KGHDR, CDR2 SFDVKD. The V gene lost 4 bases and the J gene lost 2 bases, with 11 bases spanning the gap. CDR3 amino acids: CATSDSSRPYEQYF. The CDR3 DNA reads TGTGCCACCAGTGACAGTTCCCGCCCCTACGAGCAGTACTTC.